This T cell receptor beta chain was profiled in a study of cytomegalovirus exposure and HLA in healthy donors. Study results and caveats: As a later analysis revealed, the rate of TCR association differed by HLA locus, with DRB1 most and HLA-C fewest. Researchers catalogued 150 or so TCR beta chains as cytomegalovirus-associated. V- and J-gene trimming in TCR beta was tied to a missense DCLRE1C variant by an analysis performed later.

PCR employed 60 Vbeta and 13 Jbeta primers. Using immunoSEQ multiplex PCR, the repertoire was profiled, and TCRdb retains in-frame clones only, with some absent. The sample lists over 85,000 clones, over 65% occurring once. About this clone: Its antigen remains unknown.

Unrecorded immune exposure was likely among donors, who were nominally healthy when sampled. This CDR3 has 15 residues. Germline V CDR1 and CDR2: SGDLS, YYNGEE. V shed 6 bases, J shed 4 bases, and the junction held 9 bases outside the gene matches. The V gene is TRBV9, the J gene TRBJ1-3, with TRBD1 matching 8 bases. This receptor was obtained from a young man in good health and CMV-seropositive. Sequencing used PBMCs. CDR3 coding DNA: TGTGCCAGCACCGCAGGGGGCGCGGAAGGAAACACCATATATTTT. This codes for CASTAGGAEGNTIYF.